This is a list of T cell receptor beta chains from one sample in a study of cytomegalovirus exposure and HLA in healthy donors. Sequenced by immunoSEQ multiplex PCR; TCRdb stores in-frame clones only, minus some. The repertoire includes roughly 110,000 clones, roughly 82% of them detected once, and roughly 2.6% sits in the top ten. The sequenced material came from PBMCs. The receptor source for this set is a man between 25 and 39 years old in good health and CMV-seropositive. Each CDR3 is given with its conserved first and last residue. The order of the fields is V gene, clone size, CDR3 length, J gene, D gene, CDR3 DNA, CDR3 protein. D genes are given only for firm matches. Expanded clones are given a class, and other clones once, few, many or no size at all.

V: TRBV5-3
size: once
length: 17
J: TRBJ2-1
D: TRBD1
DNA: TGTGCCAGAAGCGCGTCGACAGGGGAGAGGGTCTACAATGAGCAGTTCTTC
CDR3: CARSASTGERVYNEQFF

V: TRBV13
size: few
length: 14
J: TRBJ1-2
D: -
DNA: TGTGCCAGCAGCCCGAGGACAGCTAACTATGGCTACACCTTC
CDR3: CASSPRTANYGYTF

V: TRBV5-1
size: -
length: 18
J: TRBJ2-5
D: TRBD2
DNA: TGCGCCAGCAGCCGCAGGACTAGCGGGGGGGTCTTACAAGAGACCCAGTACTTC
CDR3: CASSRRTSGGVLQETQYF

V: TRBV10-3
size: -
length: 13
J: TRBJ1-5
D: -
DNA: TGTGCCATCAGTCAGGGTCCCAATCAGCCCCAGCATTTT
CDR3: CAISQGPNQPQHF

V: TRBV14
size: -
length: 13
J: TRBJ1-3
D: -
DNA: TGTGCCAGCAGCCAGGGCCTGGAAAACACCATATATTTT
CDR3: CASSQGLENTIYF

V: TRBV25-1
size: few
length: 12
J: TRBJ1-2
D: -
DNA: TGTGCCAGCAGTACAGGTGCCTATGGCTACACCTTC
CDR3: CASSTGAYGYTF

V: TRBV15
size: -
length: 17
J: TRBJ2-3
D: -
DNA: TGTGCCACCAGCAGATCCCTAAGACCGGGGATAGTCGATACGCAGTATTTT
CDR3: CATSRSLRPGIVDTQYF

V: TRBV10-3
size: once
length: 14
J: TRBJ2-4
D: -
DNA: TGTGCCATCAGTGAGGGGGGGACTGGGAACATTCAGTACTTC
CDR3: CAISEGGTGNIQYF

V: TRBV15
size: -
length: 15
J: TRBJ1-1
D: TRBD1
DNA: TGTGCCACCAGCCAGAGGGGACAGGGGAACACTGAAGCTTTCTTT
CDR3: CATSQRGQGNTEAFF

V: TRBV10-2
size: -
length: 14
J: TRBJ2-1
D: TRBD2
DNA: TGCGCCAGCAGTGATGCTAGCGGGTTACATGAGCAGTTCTTC
CDR3: CASSDASGLHEQFF

V: TRBV5-6
size: -
length: 15
J: TRBJ2-1
D: TRBD2
DNA: TGTGCCAGCAGCGCCCCTAGCGGGGGGGCCCATGAGCAGTTCTTC
CDR3: CASSAPSGGAHEQFF

V: TRBV10-3
size: -
length: 15
J: TRBJ2-5
D: TRBD1
DNA: TGTGCCATCAGTGGGGGACAGGGGGCAGGGGAGACCCAGTACTTC
CDR3: CAISGGQGAGETQYF

V: TRBV2
size: -
length: 14
J: TRBJ2-3
D: -
DNA: TGTGCCAGCACCGGACAGAGGGATACAGATACGCAGTATTTT
CDR3: CASTGQRDTDTQYF

V: TRBV6-4
size: -
length: 20
J: TRBJ2-1
D: TRBD2
DNA: TGTGCCAGCAGTGACTCGGGACACGTAGCGGGGGGGCGTTCCTACAATGAGCAGTTCTTC
CDR3: CASSDSGHVAGGRSYNEQFF

V: TRBV2
size: -
length: 14
J: TRBJ2-7
D: TRBD2
DNA: TGTGCCAGCAGTGGACTAGCGGGGATATACGAGCAGTACTTC
CDR3: CASSGLAGIYEQYF

V: TRBV6-6
size: -
length: 16
J: TRBJ1-5
D: -
DNA: TGTGCCAGCAGGAAAACTACAGGGATTAGCAATCAGCCCCAGCATTTT
CDR3: CASRKTTGISNQPQHF

V: TRBV18
size: -
length: 14
J: TRBJ1-1
D: -
DNA: TGTGCCAGCACGTGGGCCCAGGTGAACACTGAAGCTTTCTTT
CDR3: CASTWAQVNTEAFF

V: TRBV11-2
size: -
length: 17
J: TRBJ2-3
D: TRBD2
DNA: TGTGCCAGCAGCTCCGGGGTGGGAGGCGGGGGGGCTTTTACGCAGTATTTT
CDR3: CASSSGVGGGGAFTQYF

V: TRBV6-1
size: few
length: 16
J: TRBJ2-4
D: -
DNA: TGTGCCAGCAGTGATATAAGGACAGTAGCCAAAAACAGTCAGTACTTC
CDR3: CASSDIRTVAKNSQYF

V: TRBV7-9
size: -
length: 13
J: TRBJ1-1
D: -
DNA: TGTGCCAGCAGCTTGACAATGAACACTGAAGCTTTCTTT
CDR3: CASSLTMNTEAFF

V: TRBV11-2
size: -
length: 18
J: TRBJ1-3
D: -
DNA: TGTGCCAGCAGCCCCTTCCACCCGGGGGTTTTCTCTGGAAACACCATATATTTT
CDR3: CASSPFHPGVFSGNTIYF

V: TRBV6-5
size: -
length: 14
J: TRBJ2-5
D: TRBD1
DNA: TGTGCCAGCAGTCGGACAGGGGTAGGAGAGACCCAGTACTTC
CDR3: CASSRTGVGETQYF

V: TRBV7-6
size: -
length: 14
J: TRBJ2-3
D: TRBD1
DNA: TGTGCCAGCAGCTTCGGACAGGGCACAGATACGCAGTATTTT
CDR3: CASSFGQGTDTQYF

V: TRBV2
size: once
length: 15
J: TRBJ2-6
D: -
DNA: TGTGCCAGCAGACCCTACGAGTCTGGGGCCAACGGCCTGACTTTC
CDR3: CASRPYESGANGLTF

V: TRBV7-9
size: -
length: 17
J: TRBJ1-2
D: TRBD1
DNA: TGTGCCAGCAGCTTAGGTGAAGGGGACAGGGGGCGAAAAGGCTACACCTTC
CDR3: CASSLGEGDRGRKGYTF

V: TRBV11-3
size: -
length: 17
J: TRBJ1-3
D: TRBD1
DNA: TGTGCCAGCAGCGCCGGCGGGACAGGTCCATTTGGAAACACCATATATTTT
CDR3: CASSAGGTGPFGNTIYF

V: TRBV9
size: -
length: 14
J: TRBJ2-7
D: -
DNA: TGTGCCAGCAGCGTAACACAAGGGGCCCGGGAGCAGTACTTC
CDR3: CASSVTQGAREQYF

V: TRBV5-1
size: -
length: 19
J: TRBJ1-1
D: -
DNA: TGCGCCAGCAGCTTGCCGACGGGGGGCTATAGGGATACGAGCACTGAAGCTTTCTTT
CDR3: CASSLPTGGYRDTSTEAFF

V: TRBV6-5
size: -
length: 13
J: TRBJ2-7
D: -
DNA: TGTGCCAGCAGTTACTCGGAGGGCTACGAGCAGTACTTC
CDR3: CASSYSEGYEQYF

V: TRBV7-9
size: -
length: 17
J: TRBJ2-3
D: TRBD2
DNA: TGTGCCAGCAGCTTAGTGGAAACTAGCGGGGGGCCAGATACGCAGTATTTT
CDR3: CASSLVETSGGPDTQYF

V: TRBV7-9
size: -
length: 15
J: TRBJ1-4
D: TRBD1
DNA: TGTGCCAGCAGCTTAGCGGGACAGGGATATGAAAAACTGTTTTTT
CDR3: CASSLAGQGYEKLFF

V: TRBV7-2
size: few
length: 15
J: TRBJ1-2
D: -
DNA: TGTGCCAGCAGCCCCCCGAGGGAAACCACCTATGGCTACACCTTC
CDR3: CASSPPRETTYGYTF

V: TRBV4-1
size: -
length: 16
J: TRBJ2-5
D: TRBD2
DNA: TGCGCCAGCAGCCGGGATATTAGCGGGGGGTGGAAGACCCAGTACTTC
CDR3: CASSRDISGGWKTQYF

V: TRBV5-1
size: -
length: 14
J: TRBJ1-3
D: -
DNA: TGCGCCAGCAGCCGCCTGGGAGGGGGAAACACCATATATTTT
CDR3: CASSRLGGGNTIYF

V: TRBV5-4
size: -
length: 12
J: TRBJ2-7
D: -
DNA: TGTGCCAGCGGACCAGGGTTCTACGAGCAGTACTTC
CDR3: CASGPGFYEQYF

V: TRBV30
size: once
length: 12
J: TRBJ1-2
D: -
DNA: TGTGCCTGGAGTCGGGGGAACTATGGCTACACCTTC
CDR3: CAWSRGNYGYTF

V: TRBV7-9
size: -
length: 14
J: TRBJ2-4
D: -
DNA: TGTGCCAGCAGCCTCCGGGACGGGGGAAACAGTCAGTACTTC
CDR3: CASSLRDGGNSQYF

V: TRBV10-2
size: -
length: 11
J: TRBJ2-5
D: TRBD2
DNA: TGCGCCATGGGGCGGGAGGGGACCCAGTACTTC
CDR3: CAMGREGTQYF

V: TRBV10-1
size: few
length: 14
J: TRBJ2-3
D: -
DNA: TGCGCCAGCGCCGGTGGAGGGCACACAGATACGCAGTATTTT
CDR3: CASAGGGHTDTQYF

V: TRBV7-9
size: once
length: 14
J: TRBJ1-1
D: -
DNA: TGTGCCAGCAGCAGAACAAGGAGGAACACTGAAGCTTTCTTT
CDR3: CASSRTRRNTEAFF

V: TRBV6-6
size: -
length: 13
J: TRBJ2-2
D: -
DNA: TGTGCCAGCAGTTATGTAGACACCGGGGAGCTGTTTTTT
CDR3: CASSYVDTGELFF